This is a list of T cell receptor beta chains from one sample in a study of cytomegalovirus exposure and HLA in healthy donors. Clones were read by immunoSEQ multiplex PCR, and TCRdb kept only the in-frame ones, dropping some. This sample has some 88,000 clones, with 95% to 97% found just once. Sequencing was performed on PBMCs. The origin of the receptors is a man aged 18 to 30 in good health and CMV-seronegative. CDR3s include the opening cysteine and the closing phenylalanine or tryptophan. Each record gives: D gene, V gene, J gene, CDR3 length, CDR3 protein. A D gene is named only where the DNA matches it firmly.

D: -
V: TRBV4-1
J: TRBJ1-4
length: 14
CDR3: CASSLTTRREKLFF

D: TRBD1
V: TRBV27
J: TRBJ2-3
length: 15
CDR3: CASTQSGTATGTQYF

D: TRBD1
V: TRBV19
J: TRBJ1-2
length: 20
CDR3: CASDPGQGRFGLRAGYGYTF

D: TRBD1
V: TRBV28
J: TRBJ1-1
length: 17
CDR3: CASQLGTERKRGTEAFF

D: -
V: TRBV5-6
J: TRBJ1-1
length: 14
CDR3: CASSPRVGGGLAFF

D: -
V: TRBV7-2
J: TRBJ2-3
length: 15
CDR3: CASSLDGKSTDTQYF

D: TRBD2
V: TRBV6-4
J: TRBJ2-1
length: 14
CDR3: CASSEAGGPNEQFF

D: TRBD2
V: TRBV4-1
J: TRBJ2-3
length: 18
CDR3: CASSQEKLAGASTDTQYF

D: TRBD2
V: TRBV18
J: TRBJ2-3
length: 15
CDR3: CASSPPAGVRDTQYF

D: TRBD2
V: TRBV5-6
J: TRBJ2-7
length: 16
CDR3: CASSPRAGGMTYEQYF

D: TRBD2
V: TRBV5-1
J: TRBJ2-2
length: 19
CDR3: CASSLVVSTSGTNTGELFF

D: -
V: TRBV5-1
J: TRBJ2-5
length: 14
CDR3: CASSLGDIDGTQYF

D: -
V: TRBV6-5
J: TRBJ1-1
length: 14
CDR3: CASTPGRRGGGAFF

D: -
V: TRBV7-9
J: TRBJ1-5
length: 14
CDR3: CASSQTGANQPQHF

D: -
V: TRBV10-2
J: TRBJ1-2
length: 14
CDR3: CASRTTGSDGGYTF

D: TRBD2
V: TRBV19
J: TRBJ2-1
length: 14
CDR3: CASSLGLAGGEQFF

D: -
V: TRBV28
J: TRBJ2-1
length: 13
CDR3: CASSMTSGDEQFF

D: -
V: TRBV11-3
J: TRBJ2-3
length: 14
CDR3: CASSPPDTTDTQYF

D: -
V: TRBV5-6
J: TRBJ1-5
length: 14
CDR3: CASSLRQYNQPQHF

D: -
V: TRBV28
J: TRBJ2-7
length: 14
CDR3: CASSPGSASYEQYF

D: -
V: TRBV9
J: TRBJ2-1
length: 14
CDR3: CASSVVGTSGEQFF

D: -
V: TRBV5-4
J: TRBJ1-1
length: 14
CDR3: CASSSTGSNTEAFF

D: -
V: TRBV18
J: TRBJ1-1
length: 14
CDR3: CASSPPRGNTEAFF

D: -
V: TRBV11-2
J: TRBJ1-1
length: 13
CDR3: CASSLASSTEAFF

D: TRBD1
V: TRBV28
J: TRBJ2-7
length: 17
CDR3: CASSLRRQGAPSYEQYF

D: -
V: TRBV10-2
J: TRBJ2-5
length: 14
CDR3: CASRALQLQETQYF

D: -
V: TRBV4-1
J: TRBJ1-1
length: 13
CDR3: CASSQRGSTEAFF

D: -
V: TRBV7-9
J: TRBJ2-2
length: 16
CDR3: CATVGLTVSNTGELFF

D: TRBD1
V: TRBV7-8
J: TRBJ1-1
length: 13
CDR3: CASSNRGGTEAFF

D: TRBD2
V: TRBV9
J: TRBJ2-3
length: 16
CDR3: CASSVVLAGSTDTQYF

D: -
V: TRBV19
J: TRBJ2-2
length: 12
CDR3: CASTLSAGELFF

D: -
V: TRBV5-5
J: TRBJ2-3
length: 15
CDR3: CASSLFLGPTDTQYF

D: -
V: TRBV21-1
J: TRBJ2-3
length: 16
CDR3: CASSTETSGDTDTQYF

D: -
V: TRBV5-8
J: TRBJ1-2
length: 13
CDR3: CASSLGGPYGYTF

D: -
V: TRBV6-1
J: TRBJ1-4
length: 15
CDR3: CASSEVGGTNEKLFF